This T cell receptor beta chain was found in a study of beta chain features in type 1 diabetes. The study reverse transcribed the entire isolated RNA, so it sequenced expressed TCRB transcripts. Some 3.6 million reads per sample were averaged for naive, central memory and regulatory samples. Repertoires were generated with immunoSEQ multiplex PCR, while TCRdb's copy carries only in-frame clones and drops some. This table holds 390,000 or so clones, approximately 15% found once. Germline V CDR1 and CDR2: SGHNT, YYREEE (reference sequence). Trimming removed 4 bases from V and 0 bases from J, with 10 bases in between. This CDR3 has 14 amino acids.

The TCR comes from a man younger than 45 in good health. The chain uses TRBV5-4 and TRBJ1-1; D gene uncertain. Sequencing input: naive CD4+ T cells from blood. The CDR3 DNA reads TGTGCCAGCAGCCTAGAGCAGATGAACACTGAAGCTTTCTTT. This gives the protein CASSLEQMNTEAFF. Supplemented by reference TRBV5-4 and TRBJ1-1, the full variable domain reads ETGVTQSPTHLIKTRGQQVTLRCSSQSGHNTVSWYQQALGQGPQFIFQYYREEENGRGNFPPRFSGLQFPNYSSELNVNALELDDSALYLCASSLEQMNTEAFFGQGTRLTVV.